The T cell receptor (beta chain) described here comes from a study of T cell repertoires in cytomegalovirus infection. With respect to this clonotype: The antigen remains unidentified.

Via MiXCR, TCRdb re-called the reads, giving one row per CDR3 protein. Of fewer than 900,000 distinct CDR3 sequences in the sample, around 29% were seen once. The CDR3 covers 14 residues. The germline CDR1 and CDR2 sequences are DFQATT and SNEGSKA (reference sequence). Sequenced material: cultured CD8+ T cells from PBMCs, taken from culture after CMV antigen stimulation. The receptor was derived from a human donor in good health (CMV status not recorded). Some clones in this sample may be carry-over from other donors' samples. This chain connects TRBV20-1 to TRBJ2-7, with 11 nucleotides matching TRBD2. The CDR3 region is CSVVPSGGSYEQYF. Here the CDR3 DNA reads TGCAGCGTTGTACCTAGCGGGGGGTCCTACGAGCAGTACTTC.